A single sample gave rise to the 10 T cell receptor beta chains below, sequenced in a study of CD8+ T cells in alopecia areata. Extracted RNA was reverse transcribed into cDNA, the sequencing template. Sequenced by immunoSEQ multiplex PCR; TCRdb stores in-frame clones only, minus some. The repertoire has 110,000 to 150,000 clones, around 51% of them found once; the top ten carry roughly 0.92%. Sequenced material: CD4+ T cells sorted from blood, taken at week 0. The source of these receptors is a human donor with alopecia areata.

This clone was seen a single time. This sequence joins TRBV7-2 and TRBJ2-1, with D perhaps matching TRBD2 (6 bases). The CDR3 totals 14 residues. Germline V gives CDR1 SGHTA, CDR2 FQGNSA. V dropped 5 bases and J dropped 10 bases, with 18 bases sitting between them. The CDR3 DNA follows: TGTGCCAGCAGCCCTTCTCCGGGGACTTCAGAGCAGTTCTTC. Residues: CASSPSPGTSEQFF.

V is TRBV4-2 and J is TRBJ2-3; D is possibly TRBD1 (5 bases). Looked up from germline, CDR1 is LGHNA and CDR2 is YNFKEQ. The CDR3 loop spans 12 amino acids. Trimming cost V 5 bases and J 9 bases, with 12 bases left between them. CDR3 in amino acids: CASSKGQGTQYF. The CDR3 DNA reads as TGTGCCAGCAGCAAAGGGCAGGGAACGCAGTATTTT.

This chain connects TRBV18 to TRBJ1-2; D not resolved. This CDR3 comprises 14 residues. With 3 bases removed from V and 8 bases from J, the gap between germline ends came to 16 bases. Germline lookup yields CDR1 KGHSH and CDR2 LQKENI. The CDR3 DNA reads as TGTGCCAGCTCACCGATCCTCATCACGGGGGGCTACACCTTC. This encodes CASSPILITGGYTF.

This sequence joins TRBV5-4 and TRBJ1-2; 7 nucleotides agree with TRBD1. J lost 4 bases, V lost 0 bases, and 3 bases had no gene match. Germline CDR1 reads SGHNT; CDR2 reads YYREEE (reference sequence). This CDR3 spans 14 amino acids. The CDR3 DNA reads as TGTGCCAGCAGCTTGGGGACAGGAAGCTATGGCTACACCTTC. It translates to CASSLGTGSYGYTF.

This clone showed up just once. The gene calls are TRBV7-2 and TRBJ2-7; perhaps D is TRBD1 or TRBD2 (5 bases each). CDR1 and CDR2 from the germline V gene are SGHTA and FQGNSA. CDR3 length: 17 amino acids. The germline V and J ends were trimmed by 5 bases and 4 bases, with 24 bases remaining between them. CDR3 amino acids: CASSPSGAGWGLYEQYF. CDR3 nucleotide sequence: TGTGCCAGCAGCCCCTCTGGCGCGGGTTGGGGCTTATACGAGCAGTACTTC. Based on the CDR3 plus reference TRBV7-2 and TRBJ2-7, the full variable domain is GAGVSQSPSNKVTEKGKDVELRCDPISGHTALYWYRQSLGQGLEFLIYFQGNSAPDKSGLPSDRFSAERTGGSVSTLTIQRTQQEDSAVYLCASSPSGAGWGLYEQYFGPGTRLTVT.

This clone was seen only a few times. The chain carries TRBV28 and TRBJ2-7; TRBD2 aligns across 13 bases. CDR1 MDHEN and CDR2 SYDVKM come from the germline V gene. V trimming: 6 bases; J trimming: 6 bases; junction bases outside the gene matches: 8. The CDR3 runs 15 residues. CDR3 in DNA: TGTGCCAGCAGCCTTTGGACTAGCGGGAGAGTCGAGCAGTACTTC. Protein sequence: CASSLWTSGRVEQYF.

The chain is built from TRBV10-3 and TRBJ2-7, with D possibly TRBD1 on 6 matching bases. Trimming removed 4 bases at V and 1 base at J, with 14 bases between. The CDR3 contains 15 residues. CDR1 is ENHRY and CDR2 is SYGVKD in the germline V gene. The CDR3 DNA follows: TGTGCCATCAGTGCACCCGGGACACAATCCTACGAGCAGTACTTC. Amino acids: CAISAPGTQSYEQYF.

The CDR3 bases are TGTGCCAGCAGCCAAAGGGGGACTGAAGCTTTCTTT. It translates to CASSQRGTEAFF. The V gene is TRBV14, the J gene TRBJ1-1; possible D gene TRBD1, 6 bases. Trimming left V 2 bases short and J 5 bases short, with 6 bases between. Per germline, CDR1 SGHDN and CDR2 FVKESK. The CDR3 is made up of 12 amino acids.

This clone was detected only a few times. V gene TRBV6-5 combines with J gene TRBJ2-5, with D hard to call. Germline CDR1 is MNHEY and CDR2 is SVGAGI. CDR3 length: 12 residues. V was cut by 6 bases and J by 1 base, with 6 bases left in between. This chain's CDR3 is CASSGAQETQYF. CDR3 DNA sequence: TGTGCCAGCAGCGGAGCCCAAGAGACCCAGTACTTC.

J is TRBJ1-5 and V is TRBV6-5; 12 bases line up with TRBD1. Per the germline V gene, CDR1 is MNHEY and CDR2 is SVGAGI. The length of the CDR3 is 14 residues. Losses at the gene ends were 6 bases for V and 6 bases for J; bases not matched to a gene: 3. This CDR3 reads CASSGTGGVQPQHF. CDR3 DNA sequence: TGTGCCAGCAGCGGGACAGGGGGCGTTCAGCCCCAGCATTTT.